This TCR beta chain was retrieved from a study of monozygotic twins with inflammatory bowel disease. General study points: Cells of different T cell subtypes could not be told apart. Relative to healthy twins, IBD patients had fewer clonotypes in common with others, a gap that was especially apparent with disease activity.

Addition of UMIs with a 6-nucleotide sample barcode was achieved by template switching. TCRdb re-called the 5' RACE reads and gives one entry per CDR3 protein, without DNA. Here the sample table reports 420,000 or so distinct CDR3 sequences. This CDR3 has 14 amino acids. Germline assignment: CDR1 DFQATT and CDR2 SNEGSKA (reference sequence). To note about this clonotype: The antigen is not known.

This clonotype was sampled from a human donor with ulcerative colitis or Crohn's disease, or a healthy co-twin of an affected twin (not recorded which). Sequences were obtained from blood. The rearrangement links TRBV20-1 to TRBJ2-5; checking the TCRdb D call of TRBD1 is not possible without DNA. The CDR3 loop is CSAPGTGKRETQYF.